The T cell receptor beta chain under discussion was sequenced for a study of CD8 T cells in Susac syndrome. Random hexamers were used to reverse transcribe the RNA input (about 0.5 to 1 ug). TCRdb re-derived calls from the immunoSEQ multiplex PCR reads in MiXCR, one entry per CDR3 protein. The repertoire consists of approximately 76,000 distinct CDR3 sequences, with about 95% occurring once and the leading ten covering 0.3% to 0.45%. Germline V gene sequence: CDR1 SGHRS, CDR2 YFSETQ. There are 17 residues in the CDR3. The V end was cut by 0 bases, the J end by 4 bases, with 19 bases between. This TCR was recovered from a human donor with multiple sclerosis. The sequenced material came from CD8+ T cells from PBMCs. The rearrangement uses TRBV5-1 and TRBJ1-1; D is unresolved. CDR3 nucleotide sequence: TGCGCCAGCAGCTTGGGCTGGGCAGTGTCTCTTCCCACTGAAGCTTTCTTT. This translates into CASSLGWAVSLPTEAFF.